These 20 T cell receptor beta chains share one sample of origin, sequenced in a study of shared clonotypes between healthy human individuals. TCRdb's copy holds only in-frame clones and misses some; the assay was immunoSEQ multiplex PCR. The sample has more than 2,000,000 clones, approximately 92% seen once. Sequencing input: naive CD4+ T cells sorted from blood. Sample subset: CD45RA+ positively selected. These receptors were collected from a man aged 18 to 30 in good health.

The CDR3 loop reads CSGTSPEGGYTF. CDR3 DNA: TGCAGCGGTACTTCTCCAGAGGGTGGCTACACCTTC. The chain employs TRBV29-1 and TRBJ1-2; D is undetermined. The CDR3 is made up of 12 amino acids. Trimming cost V 7 bases and J 7 bases, with 16 bases left between them. Looked up from germline, CDR1 is SQVTM and CDR2 is ANQGSEA.

The rearrangement joins TRBV6-5 to TRBJ1-1; 9 bases agree with TRBD1. The CDR3 is 15 amino acids. J gave up 2 bases and V 7 bases, and 8 bases lay outside the gene matches. Germline values: CDR1 MNHEY, CDR2 SVGAGI. The CDR3 spells CASIPGQGVNTEAFF. In nucleotides, the CDR3 is TGTGCCAGCATCCCGGGACAGGGAGTTAACACTGAAGCTTTCTTT.

The chain is built from TRBV2 and TRBJ1-6; perhaps TRBD1 as D (5 bases). Trimming cost V 2 bases and J 4 bases, with 9 bases left between them. Germline V lookup: CDR1 SNHLY, CDR2 FYNNEI. The CDR3 loop spans 15 amino acids. CDR3 residues: CASSEMGPYNSPLHF. The CDR3 DNA sequence: TGTGCCAGCAGTGAAATGGGACCATATAATTCACCCCTCCACTTT.

This clone was picked up one time. CDR3 region: CASSPLAGSLETQYF. As DNA, the CDR3 is TGTGCCAGCAGCCCACTAGCGGGGAGTTTGGAGACCCAGTACTTC. The chain uses TRBV6-5 and TRBJ2-5; 10 bases match TRBD2. Losses at the gene ends were 6 bases for V and 5 bases for J; bases not matched to a gene: 9. The CDR3 is 15 residues long. Germline-derived CDR1 and CDR2 are MNHEY and SVGAGI.

V usage is TRBV18 and J usage is TRBJ1-1, with 7 positions matching TRBD1. Trimming cost V 3 bases and J 7 bases; bases outside gene matches: 11. There are 15 residues in the CDR3. Germline V gene sequence: CDR1 KGHSH, CDR2 LQKENI. CDR3 protein: CASSPSTGPGGEAFF. The DNA of the CDR3 is TGTGCCAGCTCACCCTCGACGGGACCAGGGGGTGAAGCTTTCTTT.

The chain has TRBV30 and TRBJ2-3; D uncertain. Per germline, CDR1 GTSNPN and CDR2 SVGIG (reference sequence). The CDR3 is 12 amino acids. The V gene lost 8 bases and the J gene lost 0 bases, with 9 bases spanning the gap. This chain's CDR3 is CARVASTDTQYF. In DNA, the CDR3 is TGTGCCCGAGTAGCTAGCACAGATACGCAGTATTTT.

Comment on this clone: The identical CDR3 is also encoded by other nucleotide sequences in the sample. The V call is TRBV6-5, the J call TRBJ2-4, with no clear D. The germline V gene has CDR1 MNHEY and CDR2 SVGAGI. The CDR3 sequence is 13 residues long. Trimming stripped 5 bases from V and 4 bases from J, with 9 bases between. The CDR3 DNA is TGTGCCAGCAGTAGGACGGAGAAAAACATTCAGTACTTC. This sequence encodes CASSRTEKNIQYF.

V usage is TRBV25-1 and J usage is TRBJ1-2, with D perhaps TRBD1 (6 bases). Trimming shortened V by 5 bases and J by 8 bases, and 15 bases separated the two germline ends. The germline gives CDR1 MGHDK, CDR2 SYGVNS. This CDR3 spans 13 amino acids. CDR3 loop: CASSNRDTGGYTF. CDR3 nucleotide sequence: TGTGCCAGCAGTAACCGGGACACGGGGGGCTACACCTTC.

As for this clone: In the same sample, other DNA sequences code for this CDR3. The chain employs TRBV10-3 and TRBJ2-3; 14 bases map to TRBD2. The CDR3 spans 18 residues. In germline, CDR1 is ENHRY, CDR2 SYGVKD. The J segment lost 2 bases and the V segment lost 3 bases, leaving 7 bases of the junction unmatched. CDR3 sequence (DNA): TGTGCCATCAGTGAATCCGGGACTAGCGGGGGACACACAGATACGCAGTATTTT. The encoded protein is CAISESGTSGGHTDTQYF.

The CDR3 DNA follows: TGTGCCAGCACCATAGGGGTGACAGCAGTTAACACTGAAGCTTTCTTT. Protein sequence: CASTIGVTAVNTEAFF. The rearrangement uses TRBV27 and TRBJ1-1, with a possible D match to TRBD1 (5 bases). Germline V gene data show CDR1 as MNHEY and CDR2 as SMNVEV (reference sequence). This CDR3 has 16 amino acids. V dropped 7 bases and J dropped 2 bases, with 20 bases sitting between them.

J is TRBJ2-7 and V is TRBV6-6, with a possible D match to TRBD2 (6 bases). This CDR3 comprises 14 residues. V was clipped by 5 bases and J by 5 bases, with 16 bases between them. Germline-derived CDR1 and CDR2 are MNHNY and SVGAGI (reference sequence). The CDR3 is CASSRAEGRNEQYF. CDR3 DNA: TGTGCCAGCAGTCGGGCGGAGGGCCGGAACGAGCAGTACTTC.

The V gene is TRBV7-3, the J gene TRBJ2-3; D is perhaps TRBD1 (5 bases). Trimming removed 5 bases from V and 5 bases from J, with 14 bases in between. This CDR3 comprises 14 residues. Germline CDR1 is SGHTA and CDR2 is FQGTGA. The CDR3 DNA reads TGTGCCAGCAGCGCGCAGGGAACAGTAGATACGCAGTATTTT. Translated: CASSAQGTVDTQYF.

The V gene is TRBV9, the J gene TRBJ1-1; 8 nucleotides match TRBD1. V lost 3 bases to trimming and J lost 1 base; unmatched junction nucleotides: 17. The CDR3 totals 19 residues. Looked up from germline, CDR1 is SGDLS and CDR2 is YYNGEE. The CDR3 DNA sequence: TGTGCCAGCAGCGCTCCCAGGTCAGTCGGGACAGGAAGGAACACTGAAGCTTTCTTT. Translated, it gives CASSAPRSVGTGRNTEAFF.

V gene TRBV5-1 combines with J gene TRBJ2-5, with D unclear. V lost 0 bases and J lost 2, with 8 bases in between. CDR1 SGHRS and CDR2 YFSETQ come from the germline V gene. This CDR3 region has 14 residues. Written as DNA, the CDR3 is TGCGCCAGCAGCTTGGCTACACGTCAAGAGACCCAGTACTTC. Its translation: CASSLATRQETQYF.

The chain links TRBV6-6 to TRBJ2-7; D remains unclear. V was cut by 6 bases and J by 3 bases, with 6 bases left in between. CDR3 length: 11 amino acids. From germline, CDR1 is MNHNY and CDR2 SVGAGI (reference sequence). The CDR3 protein is CASSTNYEQYF. The DNA of the CDR3 is TGTGCCAGCAGCACCAACTACGAGCAGTACTTC.

This rearrangement joins TRBV6-6 to TRBJ2-2; D might be TRBD2 (5 bases). The CDR3 runs 16 residues. The germline V gene encodes CDR1 MNHNY and CDR2 SVGAGI (reference sequence). Trimming stripped 2 bases from V and 0 bases from J, with 10 bases between. The CDR3 sequence is CASSYQSGTNTGELFF. CDR3 in DNA: TGTGCCAGCAGTTACCAATCCGGGACGAACACCGGGGAGCTGTTTTTT.

The V and J genes are TRBV18 and TRBJ2-6, with TRBD1 identical over 7 bases. With 5 bases clipped from V and 1 base from J, the junction kept 2 bases outside the gene matches. CDR3 size: 15 residues. Germline CDR1 and CDR2: KGHSH and LQKENI. CDR3 in DNA: TGTGCCAGCTCAACACAGGGGTCTGGGGCCAACGTCCTGACTTTC. Protein product: CASSTQGSGANVLTF.

The chain employs TRBV15 and TRBJ2-7, with 9 nucleotides matching TRBD2. This CDR3 contains 14 residues. The germline V gene has CDR1 LNHNV and CDR2 YYDKDF (reference sequence). After removal of 8 bases from V and 0 bases from J, the junction contained 5 bases not matched to a gene. CDR3 sequence reads: CATRNSGSSYEQYF. The CDR3 nucleotides are TGTGCCACCCGGAATAGCGGGAGCTCCTACGAGCAGTACTTC. Combining the CDR3 with reference TRBV15 and TRBJ2-7 gives the whole variable domain DAMVIQNPRYQVTQFGKPVTLSCSQTLNHNVMYWYQQKSSQAPKLLFHYYDKDFNNEADTPDNFQSRRPNTSFCFLDIRSPGLGDTAMYLCATRNSGSSYEQYFGPGTRLTVT.

V and J are TRBV19 and TRBJ2-3; TRBD2 aligns across 9 bases. CDR3 length: 15 amino acids. Germline V CDR1 and CDR2: LNHDA, SQIVND (reference sequence). V lost 5 bases to trimming and J lost 5 bases; unmatched junction nucleotides: 8. CDR3 DNA sequence: TGTGCCAGTAGTGAAATAGCGGGAGCAAAAGATACGCAGTATTTT. It yields the protein CASSEIAGAKDTQYF. Full variable domain (remainder filled in from reference TRBV19 and TRBJ2-3): DGGITQSPKYLFRKEGQNVTLSCEQNLNHDAMYWYRQDPGQGLRLIYYSQIVNDFQKGDIAEGYSVSREKKESFPLTVTSAQKNPTAFYLCASSEIAGAKDTQYFGPGTRLTVL.

The V gene is TRBV6-5, the J gene TRBJ1-5, with 7 bases aligning to TRBD1. Germline V gene sequence: CDR1 MNHEY, CDR2 SVGAGI. J lost 6 bases, V lost 6 bases, and 2 bases had no gene match. The CDR3 loop spans 12 amino acids. The CDR3 here is CASRKGAQPQHF. As DNA, the CDR3 is TGTGCCAGCAGGAAGGGGGCTCAGCCCCAGCATTTT.